These T cell receptor beta chains were read from a single sample in a study of T-cell memory formation after mild COVID-19. A single record per CDR3 protein comes from TCRdb applying MiXCR to the 5' RACE reads. The repertoire holds 85,000 to 120,000 distinct CDR3 sequences, roughly 12% seen once, with 27% in the top ten. Sequencing was carried out using PBMCs or a T cell subset sorted from them (not recorded which). Receptors originate from an adult woman who had mild COVID-19 (a few samples of this study predate the infection). Cell type and time point are not known. The CDR3 runs from the conserved cysteine through the conserved F or W. The D gene is left open where the match is weak. Size values are once, few and many counts, or a class for expanded clones, and some rows have none.

d_call,v_call,j_call,clone_size,cdr3_length,cdr3_nt,cdr3_aa
-,TRBV7-9,TRBJ2-1,few,17,TGTGCCAGCAGCTCCCTACTCAGAGGGACCTCCTACAATGAGCAGTTCTTC,CASSSLLRGTSYNEQFF
-,TRBV29-1,TRBJ2-7,few,15,TGCAGCGCCGCGGGATCGGCGGGATCAGAAGGCGAGCAGTACTTC,CSAAGSAGSEGEQYF
-,TRBV20-1,TRBJ2-3,-,15,TGCAGTGCTACCGATACACAGGGACGATCAGATACGCAGTATTTT,CSATDTQGRSDTQYF
TRBD2,TRBV4-2,TRBJ2-3,few,16,TGTGCCAGCAGCCAGCTAGCGGGGGCTAACACAGATACGCAGTATTTT,CASSQLAGANTDTQYF
TRBD1,TRBV9,TRBJ2-1,many,15,TGTGCCAGCAGCGTAGAAGGGGGCGCCTACAATGAGCAGTTCTTC,CASSVEGGAYNEQFF
-,TRBV29-1,TRBJ1-1,-,10,TGCAGCGTTTGGTCCTCCGGGGCTTTCTTT,CSVWSSGAFF
TRBD1,TRBV7-9,TRBJ2-1,many,15,TGTGCCAGCAGCGTAGACAGGGCCCCCTACAATGAGCAGTTCTTC,CASSVDRAPYNEQFF
-,TRBV12-3/TRBV12-4,TRBJ2-3,-,13,TGTGCCAGCAGTTTAAGCTCGGTTGATACGCAGTATTTT,CASSLSSVDTQYF
-,TRBV27,TRBJ2-6,-,14,TGTGCCAGCAGTCCACACCTTGGGGCCAACGTCCTGACTTTC,CASSPHLGANVLTF
-,TRBV11-3,TRBJ2-7,-,16,TGTGCCAGCAGCTCCCAACACGGGAGGGGGCGAGTAGGGCAGTACTTC,CASSSQHGRGRVGQYF
-,TRBV4-1,TRBJ1-2,-,15,TGCGCCAGCAGCCAAGATCGCCGGGGTGGTTATGGCTACACCTTC,CASSQDRRGGYGYTF
-,TRBV5-7,TRBJ1-5,few,14,TGTGCCAGCAGCTCCGGACAGAAGGGTCAGCCCCAGCATTTT,CASSSGQKGQPQHF
-,TRBV30,TRBJ2-7,few,15,TGTGCCTGGAGTGCCCCTTCGACGGTCACCTACGAGCAGTACTTC,CAWSAPSTVTYEQYF
-,TRBV6-5,TRBJ1-5,-,14,TGTGCCAGCACCCACGGAAAGAGCAATCAGCCCCAGCATTTT,CASTHGKSNQPQHF
-,TRBV7-3,TRBJ2-3,few,15,TGTGCCAGCAGCTTTAAGGCGCGGGGTATAGATACGCAGTATTTT,CASSFKARGIDTQYF
-,TRBV30,TRBJ2-1,-,11,TGTGCCTGGAGTGTCTATCATGAGCAGTTCTTC,CAWSVYHEQFF
TRBD1,TRBV7-9,TRBJ2-7,many,16,TGTGCCAGCAGCTTGCCCGGGACAGGGAGCTCCTACGAGCAGTACTTC,CASSLPGTGSSYEQYF
-,TRBV19,TRBJ1-1,few,14,TGTGCCAGCCATGACAGATCTGGATCCACTGAAGCTTTCTTT,CASHDRSGSTEAFF
-,TRBV6-5,TRBJ2-1,many,13,TGTGCCAGCAGTTACTCGGACGTGAATGAGCAGTTCTTC,CASSYSDVNEQFF
TRBD2,TRBV5-4,TRBJ2-7,few,16,TGTGCCAGCAGCTTGCATAGCGGGAGACCTGCCTACGAGCAGTACTTC,CASSLHSGRPAYEQYF
-,TRBV6-5,TRBJ1-6,few,14,TGTGCCAGCACCCACGGGTCTTTATATTCACCCCTCCACTTT,CASTHGSLYSPLHF
-,TRBV5-6,TRBJ2-2,few,13,TGTGCCAGCAGCTGGGTCATAGGCGGGGAGCTGTTTTTT,CASSWVIGGELFF
-,TRBV15,TRBJ1-1,-,11,TGTGCCACCGGAGGCGGCACTGAAGCTTTCTTT,CATGGGTEAFF
-,TRBV2,TRBJ2-7,few,11,TGTGCCAGCACCAGGGGCCACGAGCAGTACTTC,CASTRGHEQYF
-,TRBV7-9,TRBJ2-1,-,15,TGTGCCAGCAGCTACCGCTTGGGAACCTACAATGAGCAGTTCTTC,CASSYRLGTYNEQFF
TRBD1,TRBV7-6,TRBJ1-1,few,13,TGTGCCAGCAGCCCAGGGACAGGACCTGAAGCTTTCTTT,CASSPGTGPEAFF
-,TRBV12-3/TRBV12-4,TRBJ1-5,many,13,TGTGCCAGCAGTTCCGTACAGACTCAGCCCCAGCATTTT,CASSSVQTQPQHF
TRBD1,TRBV18,TRBJ1-5,-,15,TGTGCCAGCTCACCTGGGGACAGGGGGAATCAGCCCCAGCATTTT,CASSPGDRGNQPQHF
-,TRBV12-3/TRBV12-4,TRBJ1-1,-,13,TGTGCCAGCAGTTTAGTCACTAAGACTGAAGCTTTCTTT,CASSLVTKTEAFF
-,TRBV6-5,TRBJ2-1,-,14,TGTGCCAGCAGTTACGGGCAGGGATACAATGAGCAGTTCTTC,CASSYGQGYNEQFF
-,TRBV20-1,TRBJ2-3,few,15,TGCAGTGCTACTGAGGTGTCAGCGAGCACAGATACGCAGTATTTT,CSATEVSASTDTQYF
-,TRBV5-1,TRBJ2-5,-,16,TGCGCCAGCAGCTTGGACGGTACAGGGGGGGGAGAGACCCAGTACTTC,CASSLDGTGGGETQYF
-,TRBV6-1,TRBJ2-3,few,15,TGTGCCAGCACCACCCGGGAGACGAGCACAGATACGCAGTATTTT,CASTTRETSTDTQYF
-,TRBV5-8,TRBJ2-7,few,13,TGTGCCAGCAGCTTGAACCCCCCATACGAGCAGTACTTC,CASSLNPPYEQYF
-,TRBV11-2,TRBJ2-7,-,11,TGTGCCAGCAGCTTAACCGTCGAGCAGTACTTC,CASSLTVEQYF
-,TRBV6-1,TRBJ1-1,-,15,TGTGCCAGCAGCGATACTTCGGACGGCCTGACGGAAGCTTTCTTT,CASSDTSDGLTEAFF
TRBD2,TRBV9,TRBJ2-1,-,14,TGTGCCAGCAGCTCAGGACTAGCGGGACATGAGCAGTTCTTC,CASSSGLAGHEQFF
-,TRBV4-1,TRBJ2-7,-,13,TGCGCCAGCAGCCAAGTCGGGGGTGACGAGCAGTACTTC,CASSQVGGDEQYF
TRBD1,TRBV24-1,TRBJ1-2,-,14,TGTGCCACCAGTGGACCGGGACAGAACTATGGCTACACCTTC,CATSGPGQNYGYTF